A selection of T cell receptor beta chains follows, all from one sample in a study of blood T cell repertoires in COVID-19. Produced via immunoSEQ multiplex PCR; TCRdb's table is partial and in-frame only. The data show hundreds of thousands of clones, roughly 83% seen once. Sequencing was performed on peripheral blood. These receptors all stem from an older man with acute or convalescent COVID-19. Each CDR3 is given with its conserved first and last residue. A D gene is named only where the DNA matches it firmly. Clone size is shown for a subset of rows, as once, few, many or a class of expanded clone.

d_call	clone_size	v_call	j_call	cdr3_nt	cdr3_aa
TRBD1	.	TRBV3-1/TRBV3-2	TRBJ1-1	TGTGCCAGCAGCCAAGACCGGGACAGCTTATCGAACACTGAAGCTTTCTTT	CASSQDRDSLSNTEAFF
TRBD2	once	TRBV13	TRBJ2-1	TGTGCCAGCGCAGCTACGGGGGGAGCCTACAATGAGCAGTTCTTC	CASAATGGAYNEQFF
.	.	TRBV11-2	TRBJ1-1	TGTGCCAGCAGCTTAGTTCGAGGCCGTGAAGCTTTCTTT	CASSLVRGREAFF
.	.	TRBV7-3	TRBJ2-3	TGTGCCAGCAGCTTAAGCCGGAGGGATACGCAGTATTTT	CASSLSRRDTQYF
.	.	TRBV5-1	TRBJ2-2	TGCGCCAGCAGCGGAATTGACAGTGATTGGGCCGGGGAGCTGTTTTTT	CASSGIDSDWAGELFF
.	.	TRBV30	TRBJ2-3	TGTGCCTGGAGTGAAACAGGGCGCGGGACGCAGTATTTT	CAWSETGRGTQYF
.	.	TRBV4-1	TRBJ1-5	TGCGCCAGCAGCCACGCGACTTCAGGGTTGAGCAATCAGCCCCAGCATTTT	CASSHATSGLSNQPQHF
TRBD2	.	TRBV24-1	TRBJ2-1	TGTGCCACCAGTGCCTTTGAGGCTAGCGGATCCTACAATGAGCAGTTCTTC	CATSAFEASGSYNEQFF
.	.	TRBV13	TRBJ1-2	TGTGCCAGCAGCTTAGGCGGTGTTACTAACTATGGCTACACCTTC	CASSLGGVTNYGYTF
.	.	TRBV3-1/TRBV3-2	TRBJ1-1	TGTGCCAGCAGCCAAGGGGGGCTAAGGCTCATGAACACTGAAGCTTTCTTT	CASSQGGLRLMNTEAFF
.	.	TRBV19	TRBJ2-1	TGTGCCAGTATGAGCAGGGGGGAGAGGAGGTACAATGAGCAGTTCTTC	CASMSRGERRYNEQFF
.	.	TRBV10-2	TRBJ1-5	TGCGCCAGCAAGACAATGCATAGCAATCAGCCCCAGCATTTT	CASKTMHSNQPQHF
TRBD1	.	TRBV23-1	TRBJ1-5	TGCGCCAGCAGTCAATCCGCGAGAGGGGGCGGGTGCAGTGGCAATCAGCCCCAGCATTTT	CASSQSARGGGCSGNQPQHF
TRBD2	.	TRBV4-1	TRBJ2-7	TGCGCCAGCAGCCAAGATGGAAGCGGGGGGGCATGGCAGTACTTC	CASSQDGSGGAWQYF
.	.	TRBV11-2	TRBJ1-1	TGTGCCAGCAGCCTACCACCTGCCCTGAACACTGAAGCTTTCTTT	CASSLPPALNTEAFF
.	.	TRBV6-5	TRBJ1-2	TGTGCCAGCAGTCTCCCTGGGCGGACTCTAGCGGGCTACACCTTC	CASSLPGRTLAGYTF
.	.	TRBV27	TRBJ1-3	TGTGCCAGCACCCTAACAGGGCTGGGCGGAAACACCATATATTTT	CASTLTGLGGNTIYF
TRBD2	.	TRBV9	TRBJ2-1	TGTGCCAGCAGCGTGTCCGTAGCGGGAGGTATAGGTGAGCAGTTCTTC	CASSVSVAGGIGEQFF
TRBD2	.	TRBV4-2	TRBJ2-1	TGTGCCAGCAGCCAAGATAGCGGGAAACGGCAGTTCTTC	CASSQDSGKRQFF
.	.	TRBV7-2	TRBJ1-1	TGTGCCAGCAGCTTAACGAGGGGGATGAACACTGAAGCTTTCTTT	CASSLTRGMNTEAFF
TRBD2	few	TRBV11-2	TRBJ2-3	TGTGCCAGCAGACGGACTAGCGGGACTAGCACAGATACGCAGTATTTT	CASRRTSGTSTDTQYF
.	.	TRBV18	TRBJ1-6	TGTGCCAGCTCACCACTAGACAGGAGCTCCTATAATTCACCCCTCCACTTT	CASSPLDRSSYNSPLHF